The 17 T cell receptor beta chains below come from one sample, sequenced in a study of shared clonotypes between healthy human individuals. Repertoires were generated with immunoSEQ multiplex PCR, while TCRdb's copy carries only in-frame clones and drops some. The sample lists about 1.5 million clones, 95% to 99% occurring once. Material: naive CD4+ T cells sorted from blood. Described subset: CD45RA+ positively selected. Every receptor here comes from a young man in good health.

In DNA, the CDR3 is TGTGCCAGCTCACCAATATTAACCCGGGACGAGCAGTACTTC. Its translation is CASSPILTRDEQYF. The chain has TRBV18 and TRBJ2-7, with no clear D. Trimming cost V 2 bases and J 5 bases, with 13 bases left between them. Germline CDR1 reads KGHSH; CDR2 reads LQKENI. The CDR3 consists of 14 residues.

The genes are TRBV30 and TRBJ1-5, with 10 positions matching TRBD1. The junction had 9 bases not matched to a gene; V was cut back by 2 bases and J by 14 bases. CDR1 is GTSNPN, CDR2 SVGIG, per germline (reference sequence). The CDR3 extends over 13 amino acids. The CDR3 region has the DNA TGTGCCTGGAGTAAATCCGGGACAGGGGACAAGCATTTT. It yields the protein CAWSKSGTGDKHF. Supplemented by reference TRBV30 and TRBJ1-5, the full variable domain reads SQTIHQWPATLVQPVGSPLSLECTVEGTSNPNLYWYRQAAGRGLQLLFYSVGIGQISSEVPQNLSASRPQDRQFILSSKKLLLSDSGFYLCAWSKSGTGDKHFGDGTRLSIL.

V and J are TRBV6-5 and TRBJ1-1; D perhaps matches TRBD1 (5 bases). CDR1 MNHEY and CDR2 SVGAGI come from the germline V gene. The CDR3 sequence is 14 residues long. V was cut by 1 base and J by 4 bases, with 10 bases left in between. The CDR3 DNA reads as TGTGCCAGCAGTTACTTACTTGGGGGCACTGAAGCTTTCTTT. As protein: CASSYLLGGTEAFF.

The chain uses TRBV11-2 and TRBJ2-1; a possible D gene is TRBD1 (6 bases). The CDR3 extends over 15 amino acids. Germline CDR1 SGHAT, CDR2 FQNNGV. Between the trimmed V and J ends, which lost 2 bases and 7 bases, there was a span of 15 bases. The chain's CDR3 is CASSLSSGGLNEQFF. DNA of the CDR3: TGTGCCAGCAGCTTATCCTCTGGGGGCCTAAATGAGCAGTTCTTC.

The J gene is TRBJ2-1, the V gene TRBV29-1; 9 bases align to TRBD2. Trimming removed 4 bases from V and 5 bases from J; junction bases left unmatched: 15. This CDR3 spans 17 amino acids. Germline assignment: CDR1 SQVTM and CDR2 ANQGSEA. The CDR3 DNA sequence: TGCAGCGTTGTGGGAGGTAGCGGGAGTCCCGCCCACAATGAGCAGTTCTTC. It encodes CSVVGGSGSPAHNEQFF.

This chain links TRBV7-2 with TRBJ1-4, with unresolved D. Germline CDR1 and CDR2: SGHTA and FQGNSA. The CDR3 contains 15 residues. Between the trimmed V and J ends, which lost 3 bases and 4 bases, there was a span of 12 bases. CDR3 loop: CASSLLLGSNEKLFF. CDR3 in DNA: TGTGCCAGCAGCTTGCTCCTGGGCAGTAATGAAAAACTGTTTTTT.

This chain uses TRBV28 with TRBJ2-7; no firm D call. The CDR3 length is 12 residues. Per the germline V gene, CDR1 is MDHEN and CDR2 is SYDVKM. The ends were cut back, 2 bases at V and 3 bases at J, with 5 bases in the middle. The CDR3 DNA reads as TGTGCCAGCAGTTTAGAGCACTACGAGCAGTACTTC. Residues: CASSLEHYEQYF.

This clone was detected only once. This rearrangement joins TRBV7-2 to TRBJ2-7, with 7 bases matching TRBD1. The CDR3 totals 14 residues. Germline-derived CDR1 and CDR2 are SGHTA and FQGNSA. Germline trimming cut 3 bases from V and 4 bases from J; bases unmatched to any gene: 6. The CDR3 nucleotides read TGTGCCAGCAGCTTCGACAGGGTTGTGTACGAGCAGTACTTC. Translation: CASSFDRVVYEQYF.

The chain combines TRBV15 with TRBJ2-7; possible D gene TRBD1, 5 bases. Deletions cut 9 bases from V and 3 bases from J, with 15 bases between. CDR1 and CDR2 (germline): LNHNV, YYDKDF (reference sequence). CDR3 size: 13 residues. For the CDR3, the DNA is TGTGCCACGAGTCTGCCGGACAACTACGAGCAGTACTTC. Its protein product is CATSLPDNYEQYF.

The J gene is TRBJ2-5, the V gene TRBV5-4; 12 bases match TRBD2. The CDR3 spans 16 residues. CDR1 is SGHNT and CDR2 is YYREEE in the germline V gene (reference sequence). V shed 4 bases and J 4 bases; nucleotides not matched to a gene: 8. Here the CDR3 DNA reads TGTGCCAGCAGCCTGAGACTAGCGGGAGACTCAGAGACCCAGTACTTC. It translates to CASSLRLAGDSETQYF.

For this clone: The same CDR3 arises from other DNA sequences in this sample as well. The genes are TRBV20-1 and TRBJ1-1, with D perhaps matching TRBD1 (6 bases). CDR1 and CDR2 (germline): DFQATT, SNEGSKA (reference sequence). Trimming cost V 6 bases and J 8 bases, with 13 bases left between them. The CDR3 runs to 11 residues. The CDR3 here is CSARDTPEAFF. The CDR3 DNA reads as TGCAGTGCCAGGGACACGCCAGAAGCTTTCTTT.

V gene TRBV28 combines with J gene TRBJ2-7, with D perhaps TRBD1 (7 bases). Germline CDR1 and CDR2: MDHEN and SYDVKM. This CDR3 comprises 16 residues. Trimming pared 6 bases from V and 2 bases from J, leaving 20 bases between. CDR3 DNA sequence: TGTGCCAGCAGCCCCTGGGCGGCCAGGGGGGCCTACGAGCAGTACTTC. It translates to CASSPWAARGAYEQYF. The whole variable domain, filled in from reference TRBV28 and TRBJ2-7, reads DVKVTQSSRYLVKRTGEKVFLECVQDMDHENMFWYRQDPGLGLRLIYFSYDVKMKEKGDIPEGYSVSREKKERFSLILESASTNQTSMYLCASSPWAARGAYEQYFGPGTRLTVT.

The chain uses TRBV30 and TRBJ1-2; the match to TRBD1 covers 8 bases. Trimming at V came to 2 bases and at J to 7 bases, leaving 3 bases not matched to a gene. Germline lookup yields CDR1 GTSNPN and CDR2 SVGIG (reference sequence). CDR3 length: 12 residues. CDR3 residues: CAWSPDRAGYTF. CDR3 DNA: TGTGCCTGGAGTCCGGACAGGGCTGGCTACACCTTC.

The chain links TRBV5-4 to TRBJ2-3; no firm D call. This CDR3 region has 12 residues. With 1 base removed from V and 4 bases from J, the gap between germline ends came to 4 bases. The germline CDR1 and CDR2 sequences are SGHNT and YYREEE (reference sequence). Here the CDR3 reads CASSLSADTQYF. The CDR3 nucleotides are TGTGCCAGCAGCTTGAGTGCAGATACGCAGTATTTT.

This clone was observed a single time. The rearrangement joins TRBV5-1 to TRBJ2-1; D may be TRBD2 (5 bases). The CDR3 is 12 residues long. CDR1 and CDR2 from the germline V gene are SGHRS and YFSETQ. The V end lost 0 bases, the J end lost 11 bases, and 9 bases lay between the germline ends. CDR3 nucleotide sequence: TGCGCCAGCAGCTTGGGAAGGGAGAAGCAGTTCTTC. It translates to CASSLGREKQFF.

Only one count was recorded for this clone. This sequence joins TRBV5-4 and TRBJ1-1, with unresolved D. The germline V and J ends were trimmed by 4 bases and 0 bases, with 7 bases remaining between them. Looked up from germline, CDR1 is SGHNT and CDR2 is YYREEE (reference sequence). This CDR3 has 13 amino acids. CDR3 amino acids: CASSREMNTEAFF. CDR3 DNA: TGTGCCAGCAGCCGGGAGATGAACACTGAAGCTTTCTTT.

About this clone itself: The same CDR3 also results from other DNA sequences found in this sample. This chain links TRBV7-3 with TRBJ2-5, with TRBD2 matching over 10 bases. CDR1 and CDR2 from the germline V gene are SGHTA and FQGTGA. The CDR3 is made up of 13 amino acids. The trim removed 8 bases at V and 2 bases at J, leaving 2 bases unmatched. The CDR3 region has the DNA TGTGCCAGCCGACTAGCGGGTCAAGAGACCCAGTACTTC. Encoded protein: CASRLAGQETQYF. Full variable domain (outside the CDR3, taken from reference TRBV7-3 and TRBJ2-5): GAGVSQTPSNKVTEKGKYVELRCDPISGHTALYWYRQSLGQGPEFLIYFQGTGAADDSGLPNDRFFAVRPEGSVSTLKIQRTERGDSAVYLCASRLAGQETQYFGPGTRLLVL.